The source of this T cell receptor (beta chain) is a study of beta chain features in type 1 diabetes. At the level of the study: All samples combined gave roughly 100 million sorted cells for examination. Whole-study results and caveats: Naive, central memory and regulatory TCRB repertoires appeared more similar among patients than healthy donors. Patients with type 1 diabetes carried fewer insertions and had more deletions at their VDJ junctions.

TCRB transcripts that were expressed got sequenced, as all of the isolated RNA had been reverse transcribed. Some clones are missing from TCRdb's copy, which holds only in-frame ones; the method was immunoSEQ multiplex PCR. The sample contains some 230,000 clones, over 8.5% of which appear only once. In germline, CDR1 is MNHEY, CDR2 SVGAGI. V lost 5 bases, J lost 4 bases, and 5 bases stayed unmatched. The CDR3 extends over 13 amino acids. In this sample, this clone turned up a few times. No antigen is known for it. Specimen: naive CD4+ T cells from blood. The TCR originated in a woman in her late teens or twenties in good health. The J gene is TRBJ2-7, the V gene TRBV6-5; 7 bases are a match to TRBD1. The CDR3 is CASSERQGYEQYF. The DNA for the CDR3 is TGTGCCAGCAGTGAGAGACAGGGATACGAGCAGTACTTC.